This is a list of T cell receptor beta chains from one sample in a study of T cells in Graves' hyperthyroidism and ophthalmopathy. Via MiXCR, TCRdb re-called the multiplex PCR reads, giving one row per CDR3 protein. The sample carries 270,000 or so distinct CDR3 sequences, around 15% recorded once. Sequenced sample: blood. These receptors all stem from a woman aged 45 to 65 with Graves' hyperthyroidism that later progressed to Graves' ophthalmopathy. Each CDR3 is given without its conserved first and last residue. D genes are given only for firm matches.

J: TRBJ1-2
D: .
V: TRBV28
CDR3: ASSSRNYGYT

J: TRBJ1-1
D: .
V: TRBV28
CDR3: ASSLRGWHTGLTEAF

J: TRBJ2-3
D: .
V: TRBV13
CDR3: ASSHYSAGTSPDTQY

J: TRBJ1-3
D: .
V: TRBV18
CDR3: ASSPGGGNTIY

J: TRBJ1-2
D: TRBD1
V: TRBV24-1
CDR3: ATSDPGQGNYGYT

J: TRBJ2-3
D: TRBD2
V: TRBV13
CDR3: ASSASSGRQYTQY

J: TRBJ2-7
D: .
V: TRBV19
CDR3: ASRNTYEQY

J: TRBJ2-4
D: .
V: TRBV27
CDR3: ASSLDGKNIQY

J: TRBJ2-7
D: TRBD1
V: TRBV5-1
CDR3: ASSSVGQGNYEQY

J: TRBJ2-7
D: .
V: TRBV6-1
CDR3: ASRGGHQGPYEQY

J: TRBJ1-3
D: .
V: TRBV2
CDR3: ASSGAYSGNTIY

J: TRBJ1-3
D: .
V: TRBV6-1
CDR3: ASSSTGNTIY

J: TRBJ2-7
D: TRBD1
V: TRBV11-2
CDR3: ASSFLGQGGEQY

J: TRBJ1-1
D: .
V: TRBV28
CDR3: ASSFIGEAF

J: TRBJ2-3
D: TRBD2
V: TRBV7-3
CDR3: ASSSLAGGQTDTQY

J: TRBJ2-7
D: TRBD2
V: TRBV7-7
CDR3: ASSIGLAGEGSYEQY

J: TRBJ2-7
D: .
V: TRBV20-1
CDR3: SAATGFEQY

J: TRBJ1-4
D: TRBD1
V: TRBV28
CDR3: ASSTRTGGNEKLF

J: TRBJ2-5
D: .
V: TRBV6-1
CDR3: ASSSSGGWQETQY

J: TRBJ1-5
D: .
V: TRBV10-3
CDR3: AIRDGNQPQH

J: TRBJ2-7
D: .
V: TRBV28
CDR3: ASSLGTDYEQY

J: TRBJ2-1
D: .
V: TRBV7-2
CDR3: ASLKGLGNNEQF

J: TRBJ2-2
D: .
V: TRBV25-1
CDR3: ASSELNGNTGELF

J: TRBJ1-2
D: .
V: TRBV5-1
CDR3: ASSLESPNYGYT

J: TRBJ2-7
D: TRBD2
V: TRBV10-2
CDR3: ASLGLAGFYEQY

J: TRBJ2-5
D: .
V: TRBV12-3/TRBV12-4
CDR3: ASSLVRGQETQY

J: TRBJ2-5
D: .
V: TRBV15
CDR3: ATSRGIETQY

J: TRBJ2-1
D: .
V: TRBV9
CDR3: ASRGGRDEQF

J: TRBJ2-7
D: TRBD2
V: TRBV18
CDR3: ASSPSGTSGIREQY